The clone carrying this T cell receptor (beta chain) was observed a single time. The data belong to a study of control samples from healthy donors and cancer patients. Produced via immunoSEQ multiplex PCR; TCRdb's table is partial and in-frame only. The sample lists 75,000 to 90,000 clones; 85% to 90% were seen once. The TCR originated in a woman between 40 and 55 years old in good health. The sample taken for sequencing was blood.

The CDR3 sequence is CASSPSLGTRNEQYF. CDR3 bases: TGTGCCAGCAGTCCCTCATTGGGTACAAGGAACGAGCAGTACTTC. The chain combines TRBV6-6 with TRBJ2-7; D not certain. CDR1 MNHNY and CDR2 SVGAGI come from the germline V gene (reference sequence). The length of the CDR3 is 15 residues. Trimming cost V 5 bases and J 5 bases, with 19 bases left between them.